Listed below are T cell receptor beta chains from one sample, sequenced in a study of blood T cell repertoires in COVID-19. Here immunoSEQ multiplex PCR was the method, and the copy in TCRdb shows in-frame clones only, minus some. This table holds about 250,000 clones, 88% found once. Sequenced sample: peripheral blood. Receptor source: a woman in her thirties with COVID-19, enrolled during active disease. Each CDR3 is given without its conserved first and last residue. The order of the fields is V gene, J gene, CDR3 length, CDR3 protein.

v_gene: TRBV19; j_gene: TRBJ1-3; len: 15; CDR3aa: ASSTTSAGRLRDTIY
v_gene: TRBV6-6; j_gene: TRBJ1-6; len: 13; CDR3aa: ASKDNFSYNSPLH
v_gene: TRBV11-3; j_gene: TRBJ2-1; len: 17; CDR3aa: ATKAGTSAKGGSYNEQF
v_gene: TRBV11-2; j_gene: TRBJ1-1; len: 15; CDR3aa: ASSFRGPIGINTEAF
v_gene: TRBV7-2; j_gene: TRBJ1-4; len: 13; CDR3aa: AIDPGPGGNEKLF
v_gene: TRBV6-5; j_gene: TRBJ1-2; len: 11; CDR3aa: ASSNRDSGGYT
v_gene: TRBV10-3; j_gene: TRBJ2-1; len: 14; CDR3aa: AISERVRGPYNEQF
v_gene: TRBV6-5; j_gene: TRBJ1-1; len: 11; CDR3aa: ASVDGHGTEAF
v_gene: TRBV6-4; j_gene: TRBJ1-2; len: 12; CDR3aa: ASVQDDILIGYT
v_gene: TRBV25-1; j_gene: TRBJ1-2; len: 12; CDR3aa: ASSEGQGIYGYT
v_gene: TRBV7-8; j_gene: TRBJ1-2; len: 13; CDR3aa: ASSPGTGSNYGYT
v_gene: TRBV7-9; j_gene: TRBJ1-1; len: 13; CDR3aa: ASSTIQGARTEAF
v_gene: TRBV27; j_gene: TRBJ2-7; len: 14; CDR3aa: ASSPRLAGDSYEQY
v_gene: TRBV21-1; j_gene: TRBJ2-7; len: 12; CDR3aa: ASSGRTGDYEQY
v_gene: TRBV12-3/TRBV12-4; j_gene: TRBJ1-1; len: 9; CDR3aa: ASSQGFDGS
v_gene: TRBV7-9; j_gene: TRBJ2-5; len: 12; CDR3aa: ASSPGQGMKTQY
v_gene: TRBV18; j_gene: TRBJ1-2; len: 12; CDR3aa: ASSNGQGHYGYT
v_gene: TRBV3-1/TRBV3-2; j_gene: TRBJ2-5; len: 15; CDR3aa: ASSQGLWDRLQETQY
v_gene: TRBV6-5; j_gene: TRBJ1-2; len: 10; CDR3aa: ASRGGPYGYT
v_gene: TRBV10-3; j_gene: TRBJ2-7; len: 11; CDR3aa: AISVQGAYEQY
v_gene: TRBV7-9; j_gene: TRBJ1-1; len: 10; CDR3aa: ASLQGSTEAF
v_gene: TRBV29-1; j_gene: TRBJ1-1; len: 12; CDR3aa: SVSPEGTGAEAF
v_gene: TRBV5-4; j_gene: TRBJ2-1; len: 13; CDR3aa: APSTSGPDYNEQF
v_gene: TRBV7-9; j_gene: TRBJ2-3; len: 17; CDR3aa: ASSSRRWSVRSNTDTQY
v_gene: TRBV2; j_gene: TRBJ1-5; len: 13; CDR3aa: ASSEWQGRNQPQH
v_gene: TRBV6-5; j_gene: TRBJ2-1; len: 13; CDR3aa: ASSYREASYNEQF
v_gene: TRBV18; j_gene: TRBJ1-5; len: 14; CDR3aa: ASSTQGRYSNQPQH